This is a list of T cell receptor beta chains from one sample in a study of beta chain features in type 1 diabetes. Libraries were prepared by immunoSEQ multiplex PCR; TCRdb keeps only in-frame clonotypes and omits some of them. The sample has about 370,000 clones, 8.5% to 10% seen once. What was sequenced was central memory CD4+ T cells from blood. The receptors were sampled from a man in his thirties or forties with type 1 diabetes. The CDR3 runs from the conserved cysteine through the conserved F or W. D genes are given only for firm matches. Clone sizes are given selectively: once, few, many, or a class where the clone is expanded.

V: TRBV11-3; J: TRBJ2-1; size: many; D: TRBD2; CDR3: CASSSNSGTEQFF; DNA: TGTGCCAGCAGTTCCAATAGCGGGACTGAGCAGTTCTTC
V: TRBV19; J: TRBJ1-5; size: NA; D: NA; CDR3: CASRSSGGHNQPQHF; DNA: TGTGCCAGTAGGTCCTCGGGCGGTCACAATCAGCCCCAGCATTTT
V: TRBV6-6; J: TRBJ2-2; size: NA; D: TRBD1; CDR3: CASIRTGGVFGELFF; DNA: TGTGCCAGCATTAGGACAGGGGGTGTATTCGGGGAGCTGTTTTTT
V: TRBV5-8; J: TRBJ1-2; size: NA; D: NA; CDR3: CASRVHGYTF; DNA: TGTGCCAGCAGGGTCCATGGCTACACCTTC
V: TRBV18; J: TRBJ1-4; size: many; D: NA; CDR3: CASSPTIDGKLFF; DNA: TGTGCCAGCTCACCCACGATAGACGGAAAACTGTTTTTT
V: TRBV7-9; J: TRBJ1-4; size: many; D: TRBD1; CDR3: CASSLGTGVDEKLFF; DNA: TGTGCCAGCAGCTTGGGGACAGGGGTGGATGAAAAACTGTTTTTT
V: TRBV6-4; J: TRBJ2-1; size: few; D: NA; CDR3: CASSRIQGQGEQFF; DNA: TGTGCCAGCAGTAGGATCCAGGGACAAGGTGAGCAGTTCTTC
V: TRBV25-1; J: TRBJ2-2; size: few; D: NA; CDR3: CASGRLELTNTGELFF; DNA: TGTGCCAGCGGACGCCTCGAACTGACGAACACCGGGGAGCTGTTTTTT
V: TRBV23-1; J: TRBJ1-2; size: few; D: TRBD1; CDR3: CASSQGKDRPF; DNA: TGCGCCAGCAGTCAAGGGAAGGACAGGCCCTTC
V: TRBV2; J: TRBJ2-1; size: NA; D: TRBD1; CDR3: CASPGQGRGNEQFF; DNA: TGTGCCAGCCCGGGACAGGGAAGGGGCAATGAGCAGTTCTTC
V: TRBV7-8; J: TRBJ1-4; size: NA; D: NA; CDR3: CASTGAATNEKLFF; DNA: TGTGCCAGCACGGGCGCGGCAACTAATGAAAAACTGTTTTTT
V: TRBV7-2; J: TRBJ2-3; size: many; D: NA; CDR3: CASSFRGADTQYF; DNA: TGTGCCAGCAGCTTCCGGGGCGCAGATACGCAGTATTTT
V: TRBV28; J: TRBJ1-4; size: few; D: TRBD1; CDR3: CASSPGDRGDEKLFF; DNA: TGTGCCAGCAGTCCCGGGGACAGGGGGGATGAAAAACTGTTTTTT
V: TRBV6-6; J: TRBJ1-2; size: few; D: TRBD1; CDR3: CASSSQGNYGYTF; DNA: TGTGCCAGCAGTTCACAGGGGAACTATGGCTACACCTTC
V: TRBV10-3; J: TRBJ1-5; size: few; D: NA; CDR3: CAISESGEWGNQPQHF; DNA: TGTGCCATCAGTGAGTCAGGGGAGTGGGGCAATCAGCCCCAGCATTTT
V: TRBV18; J: TRBJ2-3; size: few; D: TRBD1; CDR3: CASSPPTGVSTDTQYF; DNA: TGTGCCAGCTCACCACCGACAGGGGTGAGCACAGATACGCAGTATTTT
V: TRBV20-1; J: TRBJ2-1; size: few; D: NA; CDR3: CSANRNEQFF; DNA: TGCAGTGCTAACCGCAATGAGCAGTTCTTC
V: TRBV28; J: TRBJ2-6; size: few; D: TRBD1; CDR3: CASSSLLQGALGANVLTF; DNA: TGTGCCAGCAGTTCCTTACTACAGGGGGCTTTGGGGGCCAACGTCCTGACTTTC
V: TRBV27; J: TRBJ2-7; size: few; D: TRBD2; CDR3: CASSFGLAGEGYEQYF; DNA: TGTGCCAGCAGTTTCGGTCTGGCGGGAGAAGGCTACGAGCAGTACTTC
V: TRBV28; J: TRBJ2-7; size: NA; D: TRBD2; CDR3: CASSPRPGGGYEQYF; DNA: TGTGCCAGCAGTCCCCGTCCGGGAGGAGGGTACGAGCAGTACTTC
V: TRBV19; J: TRBJ2-7; size: NA; D: TRBD1; CDR3: CASSDRGDDYEQYF; DNA: TGTGCCAGTAGCGACAGGGGGGATGACTACGAGCAGTACTTC
V: TRBV6-5; J: TRBJ2-2; size: few; D: NA; CDR3: CASSYSLSRLTGELFF; DNA: TGTGCCAGCAGTTACTCCTTAAGCAGGCTCACCGGGGAGCTGTTTTTT
V: TRBV5-1; J: TRBJ2-7; size: many; D: NA; CDR3: CASSLGRAGGEQYF; DNA: TGCGCCAGCAGCTTGGGGAGGGCCGGTGGGGAGCAGTACTTC
V: TRBV28; J: TRBJ2-7; size: many; D: NA; CDR3: CASMSSYEQYF; DNA: TGTGCCAGCATGAGCTCCTACGAGCAGTACTTC
V: TRBV2; J: TRBJ2-7; size: few; D: TRBD1; CDR3: CASSLYRDSPYEQYF; DNA: TGTGCCAGCAGTTTATACCGGGACAGCCCCTACGAGCAGTACTTC
V: TRBV29-1; J: TRBJ1-1; size: NA; D: NA; CDR3: CSVRRDSNTEAFF; DNA: TGCAGCGTTCGAAGGGACTCGAACACTGAAGCTTTCTTT
V: TRBV28; J: TRBJ2-1; size: NA; D: TRBD2; CDR3: CASSQTSGREGQFF; DNA: TGTGCCAGCAGTCAAACTAGCGGGAGAGAAGGGCAGTTCTTC
V: TRBV5-1; J: TRBJ1-3; size: NA; D: NA; CDR3: CASSLAGDYRGNTIYF; DNA: TGCGCCAGCAGCTTGGCCGGAGACTATCGGGGAAACACCATATATTTT
V: TRBV6-6; J: TRBJ1-1; size: few; D: NA; CDR3: CASTTPENTEAFF; DNA: TGTGCCAGCACCACACCAGAGAACACTGAAGCTTTCTTT
V: TRBV11-2; J: TRBJ2-1; size: few; D: NA; CDR3: CASSLAPGSSYNEQFF; DNA: TGTGCCAGCAGCTTAGCGCCAGGGAGCTCCTACAATGAGCAGTTCTTC
V: TRBV6-1; J: TRBJ2-7; size: few; D: NA; CDR3: CASEKSGYGSYEQYF; DNA: TGTGCCAGCGAAAAGTCCGGGTACGGATCCTACGAGCAGTACTTC
V: TRBV6-6; J: TRBJ2-7; size: few; D: NA; CDR3: CASSGQFSYEQYF; DNA: TGTGCCAGCAGCGGCCAGTTTTCCTACGAGCAGTACTTC
V: TRBV18; J: TRBJ2-7; size: few; D: NA; CDR3: CASSPPSSYEQYF; DNA: TGTGCCAGCTCACCACCGTCTTCCTACGAGCAGTACTTC
V: TRBV5-6; J: TRBJ2-7; size: many; D: TRBD1; CDR3: CASSPDRGREQYF; DNA: TGTGCCAGCAGCCCGGACAGGGGGCGAGAGCAGTACTTC
V: TRBV5-1; J: TRBJ2-5; size: NA; D: NA; CDR3: CASSSVETQYF; DNA: TGCGCCAGCAGCTCCGTAGAGACCCAGTACTTC
V: TRBV9; J: TRBJ2-1; size: NA; D: NA; CDR3: CASSWGSGSYNEQFF; DNA: TGTGCCAGCAGTTGGGGGAGCGGCTCCTACAATGAGCAGTTCTTC
V: TRBV11-1; J: TRBJ2-5; size: NA; D: NA; CDR3: CASSSRQAQETQYF; DNA: TGTGCCAGCAGCTCTCGACAAGCGCAAGAGACCCAGTACTTC
V: TRBV11-2; J: TRBJ2-2; size: few; D: TRBD2; CDR3: CASSFTGTSGSRTGELFF; DNA: TGTGCCAGCAGCTTTACCGGGACTAGCGGGAGTCGCACCGGGGAGCTGTTTTTT
V: TRBV27; J: TRBJ2-7; size: NA; D: NA; CDR3: CASSIRISVSYEQYF; DNA: TGTGCCAGCAGTATAAGGATTAGCGTCTCCTACGAGCAGTACTTC
V: TRBV7-9; J: TRBJ2-1; size: few; D: NA; CDR3: CASSITGFREQFF; DNA: TGTGCCAGCAGTATAACCGGTTTTCGTGAGCAGTTCTTC
V: TRBV6-1; J: TRBJ1-5; size: few; D: NA; CDR3: CASSSVGPNQPQHF; DNA: TGTGCCAGCAGTAGTGTAGGGCCGAATCAGCCCCAGCATTTT
V: TRBV5-6; J: TRBJ1-1; size: NA; D: TRBD1; CDR3: CASSLWGQGWANTEAFF; DNA: TGTGCCAGCAGCTTGTGGGGACAGGGTTGGGCGAACACTGAAGCTTTCTTT
V: TRBV28; J: TRBJ1-4; size: many; D: NA; CDR3: CASSLLSSEKLFF; DNA: TGTGCCAGCAGTTTATTGAGTAGTGAAAAACTGTTTTTT
V: TRBV4-1; J: TRBJ1-2; size: few; D: NA; CDR3: CASSQDRGQYGYTF; DNA: TGCGCCAGCAGCCAAGACCGAGGACAGTATGGCTACACCTTC
V: TRBV21-1; J: TRBJ1-5; size: many; D: NA; CDR3: CASSNQPQHF; DNA: TGTGCCAGCAGCAATCAGCCCCAGCATTTT
V: TRBV18; J: TRBJ2-2; size: few; D: NA; CDR3: CASSPEQGNTGELFF; DNA: TGTGCCAGCTCACCCGAACAGGGGAACACCGGGGAGCTGTTTTTT
V: TRBV4-1; J: TRBJ2-7; size: few; D: TRBD2; CDR3: CASSHTGTRAFEQYF; DNA: TGCGCCAGCAGCCATACCGGGACTAGGGCTTTCGAGCAGTACTTC
V: TRBV5-1; J: TRBJ2-5; size: NA; D: TRBD2; CDR3: CASSEGTSGRQETQYF; DNA: TGCGCCAGCAGCGAGGGGACTAGCGGCCGACAAGAGACCCAGTACTTC
V: TRBV7-2; J: TRBJ2-7; size: NA; D: TRBD1; CDR3: CASSAPGQGSYEQYF; DNA: TGTGCCAGCAGCGCTCCGGGACAGGGCTCCTACGAGCAGTACTTC
V: TRBV7-9; J: TRBJ2-5; size: few; D: TRBD1; CDR3: CASREGQGWEQYF; DNA: TGTGCCAGCAGGGAGGGACAGGGTTGGGAGCAGTACTTC
V: TRBV7-9; J: TRBJ2-3; size: NA; D: NA; CDR3: CASSPFTDTQYF; DNA: TGTGCCAGCAGCCCTTTCACAGATACGCAGTATTTT
V: TRBV19; J: TRBJ2-7; size: NA; D: NA; CDR3: CASSYEGTKPYEQYF; DNA: TGTGCCAGTAGTTATGAGGGAACCAAACCCTACGAGCAGTACTTC
V: TRBV6-1; J: TRBJ2-2; size: few; D: NA; CDR3: CASSSGPNTGELFF; DNA: TGTGCCAGCAGTTCCGGACCGAACACCGGGGAGCTGTTTTTT
V: TRBV19; J: TRBJ1-1; size: many; D: NA; CDR3: CASSISEGSTEAFF; DNA: TGTGCCAGTAGTATATCCGAGGGGAGCACTGAAGCTTTCTTT
V: TRBV10-3; J: TRBJ2-1; size: NA; D: TRBD2; CDR3: CAIGSLAGGNEQFF; DNA: TGTGCCATCGGCTCGCTAGCGGGAGGCAATGAGCAGTTCTTC
V: TRBV10-3; J: TRBJ2-6; size: few; D: NA; CDR3: CAISESMVAGISGANVLTF; DNA: TGTGCCATCAGTGAGTCGATGGTAGCAGGAATCTCTGGGGCCAACGTCCTGACTTTC
V: TRBV29-1; J: TRBJ1-5; size: NA; D: NA; CDR3: CSVQGELSNQPQHF; DNA: TGCAGCGTTCAAGGGGAGCTTAGCAATCAGCCCCAGCATTTT